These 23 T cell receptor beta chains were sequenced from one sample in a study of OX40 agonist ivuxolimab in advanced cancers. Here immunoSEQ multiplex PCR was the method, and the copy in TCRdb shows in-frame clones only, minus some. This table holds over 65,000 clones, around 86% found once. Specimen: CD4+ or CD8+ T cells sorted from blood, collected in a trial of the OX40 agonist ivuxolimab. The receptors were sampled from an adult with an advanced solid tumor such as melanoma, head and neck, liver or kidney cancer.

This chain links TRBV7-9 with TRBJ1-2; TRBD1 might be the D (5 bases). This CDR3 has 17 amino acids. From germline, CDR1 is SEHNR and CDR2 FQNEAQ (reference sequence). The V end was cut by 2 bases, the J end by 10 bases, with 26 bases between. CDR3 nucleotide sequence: TGTGCCAGCAGCTTAATATACCCCGCCTTGACAGTCCACCCCTACACCTTC. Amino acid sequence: CASSLIYPALTVHPYTF.

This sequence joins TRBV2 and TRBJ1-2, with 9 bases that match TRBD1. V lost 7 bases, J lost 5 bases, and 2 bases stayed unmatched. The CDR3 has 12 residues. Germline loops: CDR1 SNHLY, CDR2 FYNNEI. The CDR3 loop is CASTGTGYGYTF. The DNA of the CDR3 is TGTGCCAGCACCGGGACAGGGTATGGCTACACCTTC. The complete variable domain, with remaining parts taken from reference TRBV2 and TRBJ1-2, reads EPEVTQTPSHQVTQMGQEVILRCVPISNHLYFYWYRQILGQKVEFLVSFYNNEISEKSEIFDDQFSVERPDGSNFTLKIRSTKLEDSAMYFCASTGTGYGYTFGSGTRLTVV.

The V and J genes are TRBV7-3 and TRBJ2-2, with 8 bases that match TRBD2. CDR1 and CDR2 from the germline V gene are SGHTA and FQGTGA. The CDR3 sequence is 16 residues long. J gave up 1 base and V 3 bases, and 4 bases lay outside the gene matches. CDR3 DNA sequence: TGTGCCAGCAGCTTCAACAGCGGGGGGAACACCGGGGAGCTGTTTTTT. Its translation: CASSFNSGGNTGELFF.

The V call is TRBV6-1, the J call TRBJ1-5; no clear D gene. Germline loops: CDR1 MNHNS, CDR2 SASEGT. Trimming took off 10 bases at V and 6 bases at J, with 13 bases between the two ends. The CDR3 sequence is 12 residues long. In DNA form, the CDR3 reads TGTGCCACCTCAGGCCTCGGTCAGCCCCAGCATTTT. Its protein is CATSGLGQPQHF.

The DNA of the CDR3 is TGTGCCAGCAGTGATTCGGGGGGTTCTGGAAACACCATATATTTT. This codes for CASSDSGGSGNTIYF. The rearrangement joins TRBV6-1 to TRBJ1-3, with D tentatively TRBD1 (5 bases). CDR1 MNHNS and CDR2 SASEGT come from the germline V gene. The CDR3 sequence is 15 residues long. The V end lost 3 bases, the J end lost 1 base, and 10 bases lay between the germline ends.

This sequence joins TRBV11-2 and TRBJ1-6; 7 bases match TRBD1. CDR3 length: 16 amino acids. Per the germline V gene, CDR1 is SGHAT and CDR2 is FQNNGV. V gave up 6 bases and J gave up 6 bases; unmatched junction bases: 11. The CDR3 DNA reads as TGTGCCAGCAGGAACTCGACAGGGCCCTTTAATTCACCCCTCCACTTT. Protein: CASRNSTGPFNSPLHF.

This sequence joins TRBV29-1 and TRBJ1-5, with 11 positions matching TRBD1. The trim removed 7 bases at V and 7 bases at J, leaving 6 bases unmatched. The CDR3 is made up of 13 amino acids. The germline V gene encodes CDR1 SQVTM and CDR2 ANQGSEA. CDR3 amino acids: CSAGQGAEQPQHF. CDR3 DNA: TGCAGCGCCGGACAGGGGGCTGAACAGCCCCAGCATTTT.

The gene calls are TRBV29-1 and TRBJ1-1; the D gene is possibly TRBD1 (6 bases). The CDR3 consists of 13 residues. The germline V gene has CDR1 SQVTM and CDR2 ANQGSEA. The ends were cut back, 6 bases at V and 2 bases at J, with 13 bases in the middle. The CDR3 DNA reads TGCAGCGTCCTACAGGGAGGCAACACTGAAGCTTTCTTT. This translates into CSVLQGGNTEAFF.

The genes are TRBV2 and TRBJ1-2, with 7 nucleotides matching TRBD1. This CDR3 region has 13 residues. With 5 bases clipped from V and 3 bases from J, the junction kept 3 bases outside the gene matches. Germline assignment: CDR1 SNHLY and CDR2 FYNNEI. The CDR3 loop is CASSTGQDYGYTF. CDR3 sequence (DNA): TGTGCCAGCAGTACCGGACAGGACTATGGCTACACCTTC.

CDR3 nucleotide sequence: TGTGCCAGCAGCTTAGTCGGGGCAGTGGTCGCAGATACGCAGTATTTT. It translates to CASSLVGAVVADTQYF. V gene TRBV7-9 combines with J gene TRBJ2-3; D possibly matches TRBD1 or TRBD2 (5 bases each). Germline V gives CDR1 SEHNR, CDR2 FQNEAQ (reference sequence). CDR3 size: 16 residues. The V gene lost 1 base and the J gene lost 4 bases, with 15 bases spanning the gap.

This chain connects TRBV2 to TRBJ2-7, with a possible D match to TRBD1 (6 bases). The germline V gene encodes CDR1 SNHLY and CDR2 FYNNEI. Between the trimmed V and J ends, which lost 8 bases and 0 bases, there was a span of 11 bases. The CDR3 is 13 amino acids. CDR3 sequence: CASRTESSYEQYF. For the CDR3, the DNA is TGTGCCAGCCGGACAGAGAGCTCCTACGAGCAGTACTTC.

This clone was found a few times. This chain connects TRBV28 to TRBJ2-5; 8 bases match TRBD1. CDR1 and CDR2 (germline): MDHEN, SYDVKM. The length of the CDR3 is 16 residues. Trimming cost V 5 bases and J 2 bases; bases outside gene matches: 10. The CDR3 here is CASSPPMYRGQETQYF. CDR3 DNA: TGTGCCAGCAGTCCCCCTATGTACAGGGGGCAAGAGACCCAGTACTTC.

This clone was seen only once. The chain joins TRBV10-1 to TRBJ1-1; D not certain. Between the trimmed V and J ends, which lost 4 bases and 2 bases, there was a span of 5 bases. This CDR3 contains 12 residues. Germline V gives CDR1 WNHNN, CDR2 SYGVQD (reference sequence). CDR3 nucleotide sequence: TGCGCCAGCAGTGGTGACAACACTGAAGCTTTCTTT. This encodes CASSGDNTEAFF.

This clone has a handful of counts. CDR3 region: CASREDRNQPQHF. Here the CDR3 DNA reads TGTGCCAGTAGGGAAGACAGAAACCAGCCCCAGCATTTT. This rearrangement joins TRBV19 to TRBJ1-5; tentative D call: TRBD1 (5 bases). This CDR3 region has 13 residues. The germline V gene encodes CDR1 LNHDA and CDR2 SQIVND (reference sequence). V lost 6 bases and J lost 7, with 13 bases in between.

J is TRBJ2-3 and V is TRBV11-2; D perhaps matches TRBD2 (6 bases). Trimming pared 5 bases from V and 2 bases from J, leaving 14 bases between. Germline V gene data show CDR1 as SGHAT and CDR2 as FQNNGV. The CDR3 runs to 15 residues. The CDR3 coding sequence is TGTGCCAGCAGCCTGCGGGACTTTCTCACAGATACGCAGTATTTT. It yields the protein CASSLRDFLTDTQYF.

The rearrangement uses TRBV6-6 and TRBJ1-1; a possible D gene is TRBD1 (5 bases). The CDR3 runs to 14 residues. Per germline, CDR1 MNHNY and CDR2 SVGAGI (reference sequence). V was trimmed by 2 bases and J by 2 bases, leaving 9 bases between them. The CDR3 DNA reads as TGTGCCAGCAGTTACGGACAAACCAACACTGAAGCTTTCTTT. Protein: CASSYGQTNTEAFF.

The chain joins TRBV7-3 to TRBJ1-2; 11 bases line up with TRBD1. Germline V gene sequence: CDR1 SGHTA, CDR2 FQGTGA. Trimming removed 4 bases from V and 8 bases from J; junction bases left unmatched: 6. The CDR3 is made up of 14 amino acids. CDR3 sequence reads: CASSSGTGGEGYTF. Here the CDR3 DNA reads TGTGCCAGCAGCTCAGGGACAGGGGGAGAAGGCTACACCTTC.

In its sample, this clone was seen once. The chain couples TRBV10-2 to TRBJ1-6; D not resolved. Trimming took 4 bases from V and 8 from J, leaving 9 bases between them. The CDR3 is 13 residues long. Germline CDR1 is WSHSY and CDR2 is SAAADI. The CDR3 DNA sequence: TGCGCCAGCAGTGTTTACAGAGATTCACCCCTCCACTTT. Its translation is CASSVYRDSPLHF.

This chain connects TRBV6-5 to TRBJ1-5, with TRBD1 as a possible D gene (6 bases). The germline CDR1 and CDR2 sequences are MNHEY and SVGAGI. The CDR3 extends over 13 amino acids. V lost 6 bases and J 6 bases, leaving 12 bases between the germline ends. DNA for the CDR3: TGTGCCAGCAGGCCTACAGGGAGTCAGCCCCAGCATTTT. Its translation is CASRPTGSQPQHF.

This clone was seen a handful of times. CDR3 residues: CASSFLKGEGEQYF. The CDR3 bases are TGCGCCAGCAGCTTCTTAAAGGGAGAAGGCGAGCAGTACTTC. This sequence joins TRBV5-1 and TRBJ2-7; D is possibly TRBD2 (5 bases). CDR1 is SGHRS, CDR2 YFSETQ, per germline. The CDR3 covers 14 residues. Trimming stripped 2 bases from V and 6 bases from J, with 15 bases between.

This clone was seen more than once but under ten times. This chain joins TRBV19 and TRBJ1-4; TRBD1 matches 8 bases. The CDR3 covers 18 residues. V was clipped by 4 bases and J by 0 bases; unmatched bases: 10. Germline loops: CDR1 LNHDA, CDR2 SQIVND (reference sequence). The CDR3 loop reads CASSRQGLWNPTNEKLFF. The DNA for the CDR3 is TGTGCCAGTAGTAGACAGGGGTTATGGAACCCAACTAATGAAAAACTGTTTTTT.

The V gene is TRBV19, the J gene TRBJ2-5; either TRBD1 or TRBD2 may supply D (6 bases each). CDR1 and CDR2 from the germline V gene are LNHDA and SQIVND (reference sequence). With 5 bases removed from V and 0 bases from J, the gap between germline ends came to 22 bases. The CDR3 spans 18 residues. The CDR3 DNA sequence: TGTGCCAGTAGTTCGGGGGCGGCGACTCTCCTCTACCAAGAGACCCAGTACTTC. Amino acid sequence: CASSSGAATLLYQETQYF.

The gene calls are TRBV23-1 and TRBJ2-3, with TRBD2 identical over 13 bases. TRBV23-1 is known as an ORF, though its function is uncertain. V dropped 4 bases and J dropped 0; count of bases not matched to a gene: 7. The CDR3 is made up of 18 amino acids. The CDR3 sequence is CASSRLLAGGPSTDTQYF. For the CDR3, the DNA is TGCGCCAGCAGTCGATTACTAGCGGGGGGGCCGAGCACAGATACGCAGTATTTT.